Listed here are 17 T cell receptor beta chains from one sample, sequenced in a study of shared clonotypes between healthy human individuals (TCRdb year 2020). Libraries were constructed by the immunoSEQ multiplex PCR assay. TCRdb retrieved this table from immuneACCESS and kept in-frame rearrangements only. Not all clones are present; in checked studies, unresolved V genes account for under half, and no reason is known for the remainder. Across this sample there are fewer than 850,000 clones, with approximately 96% seen only once. The ten largest clones represent under 0.25% of the sample. CD8 naive samples were CD45RO-negative cells positively selected for CCR7, giving a CD45RA+CCR7+ population that excluded TemRA cells. Input material: naive CD8+ T cells sorted from blood. This sample's cell subset or site label indicates: CD45RA+CCR7+. These receptors all stem from a man aged 25-45 years in good health.

The chain uses TRBV29-1 and TRBJ2-1, with 8 bases that match TRBD1. Trimming cost V 1 base and J 1 base; bases outside gene matches: 9. The CDR3 sequence is 17 residues long. Germline V gives CDR1 SQVTM, CDR2 ANQGSEA. CDR3 nucleotides: TGCAGCGTTGAAGGGGTTAAAACAGGGGGTTCCTACAATGAGCAGTTCTTC. This sequence encodes CSVEGVKTGGSYNEQFF.

The V and J genes are TRBV7-2 and TRBJ1-2, with TRBD1 as a possible D gene (5 bases). There are 14 residues in the CDR3. Between the trimmed V and J ends, which lost 4 bases and 7 bases, there was a span of 16 bases. Germline values: CDR1 SGHTA, CDR2 FQGNSA. The CDR3, as DNA: TGTGCCAGCAGCTCGGGACCTTATGATACTGGCTACACCTTC. Translating it yields CASSSGPYDTGYTF.

The chain combines TRBV2 with TRBJ1-2; no clear D. The germline V and J ends were trimmed by 10 bases and 8 bases, with 11 bases remaining between them. The CDR3 contains 10 residues. Per the germline V gene, CDR1 is SNHLY and CDR2 is FYNNEI. CDR3 region: CATYLGGYTF. CDR3 nucleotides: TGTGCCACCTACCTCGGGGGCTACACCTTC.

This chain joins TRBV4-1 and TRBJ1-1; the D is unclear. V was clipped by 0 bases and J by 4 bases, with 12 bases between them. Germline CDR1 MGHRA, CDR2 YSYEKL. This CDR3 is 15 amino acids long. The CDR3 protein is CASSQEESLGTEAFF. The CDR3 DNA follows: TGCGCCAGCAGCCAAGAGGAATCGTTGGGCACTGAAGCTTTCTTT.

With respect to this clone: Other DNA sequences of this sample code for an identical CDR3. The chain is built from TRBV7-6 and TRBJ2-7, with TRBD1 as a possible D gene (5 bases). Per germline, CDR1 SGHVS and CDR2 FNYEAQ. With 1 base removed from V and 4 bases from J, the gap between germline ends came to 8 bases. This CDR3 spans 13 amino acids. This CDR3 is CASSLEGRYEQYF. The CDR3 nucleotides read TGTGCCAGCAGCTTAGAGGGGCGGTACGAGCAGTACTTC.

The chain couples TRBV4-3 to TRBJ2-7, with 7 bases matching TRBD1. V was pared by 3 bases and J by 6 bases, with 5 bases of the junction left unmatched. Germline V gives CDR1 LGHNA, CDR2 YSLEER. The CDR3 has 13 amino acids. The CDR3 DNA is TGCGCCAGCAGCCAGTTAGGGGGCTTCGAGCAGTACTTC. It specifies CASSQLGGFEQYF.

This rearrangement joins TRBV14 to TRBJ2-1; the D is unclear. Trimming took off 0 bases at V and 8 bases at J, with 11 bases between the two ends. The CDR3 is 14 residues long. CDR1 is SGHDN, CDR2 FVKESK, per germline. In DNA, the CDR3 is TGTGCCAGCAGCCAAGAGGTTGCTTGGGATGAGCAGTTCTTC. The encoded protein is CASSQEVAWDEQFF.

About this clone itself: In the same sample, other DNA sequences code for this CDR3. This chain's CDR3 is CASSPGAYEQYF. CDR3 nucleotides: TGTGCCAGCAGCCCCGGGGCCTACGAGCAGTACTTC. The chain employs TRBV6-5 and TRBJ2-7; tentatively, D is TRBD2 (5 bases). The CDR3 length is 12 residues. V was pared by 6 bases and J by 2 bases, with 8 bases between. Germline V gives CDR1 MNHEY, CDR2 SVGAGI.

This clone came up once. The rearrangement uses TRBV9 and TRBJ2-2; tentatively, D is TRBD1 or TRBD2 (5 bases each). The germline V gene has CDR1 SGDLS and CDR2 YYNGEE. V lost 4 bases and J lost 0, with 16 bases in between. There are 17 residues in the CDR3. Here the CDR3 reads CASSSSRGAPNTGELFF. The CDR3, as DNA: TGTGCCAGCAGCTCTAGCCGGGGCGCCCCGAACACCGGGGAGCTGTTTTTT.

Remarks on this clone: Other DNA sequences in the sample encode the same CDR3. This sequence joins TRBV4-1 and TRBJ2-1, with 7 bases lining up with TRBD1. V lost 3 bases, J lost 4 bases, and 3 bases stayed unmatched. This CDR3 spans 14 amino acids. CDR1 and CDR2 from the germline V gene are MGHRA and YSYEKL. The CDR3 DNA sequence: TGCGCCAGCAGCCAGGACAGGAGTTACAATGAGCAGTTCTTC. This codes for CASSQDRSYNEQFF.

This clone appeared once. This CDR3 reads CASSQDPGSEETQYF. CDR3 bases: TGTGCCAGCAGCCAAGATCCCGGGAGTGAGGAGACCCAGTACTTC. This chain uses TRBV4-2 with TRBJ2-5; possible D gene TRBD2, 6 bases. CDR3 length equals 15 residues. The V end was cut by 0 bases, the J end by 5 bases, with 13 bases between. Per the germline V gene, CDR1 is LGHNA and CDR2 is YNFKEQ.

This chain connects TRBV2 to TRBJ2-1, with 7 bases lining up with TRBD2. This CDR3 is built from 17 residues. Germline values: CDR1 SNHLY, CDR2 FYNNEI. Trimming removed 0 bases from V and 0 bases from J; junction bases left unmatched: 5. DNA of the CDR3: TGTGCCAGCAGTGAAGCGCTTCAGCGGGGCTCCTACAATGAGCAGTTCTTC. Protein: CASSEALQRGSYNEQFF.

The chain links TRBV7-8 to TRBJ2-5; 10 bases agree with TRBD2. The trim removed 2 bases at V and 4 bases at J, leaving 10 bases unmatched. From germline, CDR1 is SGHVS and CDR2 FQNEAQ. The CDR3 loop spans 17 amino acids. DNA for the CDR3: TGTGCCAGCAGCTTATCGCCGAGCGGGAGGGCCCGAGAGACCCAGTACTTC. It encodes CASSLSPSGRARETQYF. Using reference TRBV7-8 and TRBJ2-5 for the parts outside the CDR3, the full variable domain is GAGVSQSPRYKVAKRGQDVALRCDPISGHVSLFWYQQALGQGPEFLTYFQNEAQLDKSGLPSDRFFAERPEGSVSTLKIQRTQQEDSAVYLCASSLSPSGRARETQYFGPGTRLLVL.

The chain couples TRBV19 to TRBJ1-2; 7 nucleotides line up with TRBD1. The CDR3 runs to 11 residues. The junction had 2 bases not matched to a gene; V was cut back by 5 bases and J by 8 bases. CDR1 is LNHDA, CDR2 SQIVND, per germline (reference sequence). CDR3 protein: CASSGTEGYTF. The CDR3 nucleotides are TGTGCCAGTAGTGGGACAGAAGGCTACACCTTC.

The chain combines TRBV7-6 with TRBJ2-3, with TRBD2 matching over 9 bases. Germline V gene data show CDR1 as SGHVS and CDR2 as FNYEAQ. The CDR3 is 15 residues long. With 2 bases clipped from V and 9 bases from J, the junction kept 9 bases outside the gene matches. Here the CDR3 reads CASSLSAGGPRTQYF. The CDR3 nucleotides are TGTGCCAGCAGCTTAAGTGCGGGAGGGCCGAGGACGCAGTATTTT. Combining the CDR3 with reference TRBV7-6 and TRBJ2-3 gives the whole variable domain GAGVSQSPRYKVTKRGQDVALRCDPISGHVSLYWYRQALGQGPEFLTYFNYEAQQDKSGLPNDRFSAERPEGSISTLTIQRTEQRDSAMYRCASSLSAGGPRTQYFGPGTRLTVL.

The chain recombines TRBV5-1 with TRBJ2-7, with unresolved D. The germline gives CDR1 SGHRS, CDR2 YFSETQ. The V gene lost 0 bases and the J gene lost 2 bases, with 6 bases spanning the gap. The CDR3 consists of 13 residues. As DNA, the CDR3 is TGCGCCAGCAGCTTGGGATTTCCCTACGAGCAGTACTTC. Protein: CASSLGFPYEQYF.

The rearrangement uses TRBV28 and TRBJ2-2; D is unclear. This CDR3 region has 13 residues. Looked up from germline, CDR1 is MDHEN and CDR2 is SYDVKM. Trimming removed 3 bases at V and 4 bases at J, with 6 bases between. The CDR3 sequence: CASSFVGTGELFF. The CDR3 DNA follows: TGTGCCAGCAGTTTCGTTGGCACCGGGGAGCTGTTTTTT.